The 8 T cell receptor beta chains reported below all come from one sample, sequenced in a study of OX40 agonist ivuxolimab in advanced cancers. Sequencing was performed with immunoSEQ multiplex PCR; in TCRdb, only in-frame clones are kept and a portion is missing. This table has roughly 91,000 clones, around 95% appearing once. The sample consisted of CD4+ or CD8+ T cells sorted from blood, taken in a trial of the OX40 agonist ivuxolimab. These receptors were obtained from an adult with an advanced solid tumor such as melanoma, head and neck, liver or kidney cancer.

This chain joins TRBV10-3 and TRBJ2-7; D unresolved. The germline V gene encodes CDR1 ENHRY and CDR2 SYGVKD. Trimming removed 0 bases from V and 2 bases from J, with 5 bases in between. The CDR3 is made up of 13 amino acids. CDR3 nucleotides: TGTGCCATCAGTGAGTCGGTCGCCTACGAGCAGTACTTC. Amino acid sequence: CAISESVAYEQYF.

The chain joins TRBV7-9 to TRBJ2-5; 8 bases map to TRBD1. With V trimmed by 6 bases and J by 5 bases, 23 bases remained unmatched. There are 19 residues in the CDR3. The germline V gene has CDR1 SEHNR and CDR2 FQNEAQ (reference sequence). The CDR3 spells CASSSPIIPTGELSETQYF. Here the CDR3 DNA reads TGTGCCAGCAGTTCCCCCATTATACCGACAGGGGAGCTGTCGGAGACCCAGTACTTC.

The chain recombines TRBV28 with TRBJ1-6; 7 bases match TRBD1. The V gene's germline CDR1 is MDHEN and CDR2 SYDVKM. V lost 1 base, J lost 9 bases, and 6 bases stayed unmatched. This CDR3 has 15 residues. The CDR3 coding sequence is TGTGCCAGCAGTTTATCAGACAGGGCTAGTTCACCCCTCCACTTT. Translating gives CASSLSDRASSPLHF.

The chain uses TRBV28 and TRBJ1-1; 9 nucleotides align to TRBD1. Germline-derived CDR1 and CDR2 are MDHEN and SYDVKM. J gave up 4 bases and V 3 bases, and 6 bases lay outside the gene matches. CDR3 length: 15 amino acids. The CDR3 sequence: CASSLTGQGGTEAFF. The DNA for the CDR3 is TGTGCCAGCAGTTTGACGGGACAGGGAGGCACTGAAGCTTTCTTT.

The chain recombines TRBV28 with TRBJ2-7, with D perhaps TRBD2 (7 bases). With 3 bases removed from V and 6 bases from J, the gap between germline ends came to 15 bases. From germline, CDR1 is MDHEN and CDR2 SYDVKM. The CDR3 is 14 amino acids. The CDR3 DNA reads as TGTGCCAGCAGTTTTCGGGGGGCCAGGGGCGAGCAGTACTTC. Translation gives CASSFRGARGEQYF.

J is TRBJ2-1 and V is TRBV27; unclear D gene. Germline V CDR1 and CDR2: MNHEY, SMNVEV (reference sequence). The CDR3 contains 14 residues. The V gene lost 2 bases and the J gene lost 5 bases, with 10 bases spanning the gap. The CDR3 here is CASSLSGVHNEQFF. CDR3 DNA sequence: TGTGCCAGCAGTTTAAGTGGGGTCCACAATGAGCAGTTCTTC.

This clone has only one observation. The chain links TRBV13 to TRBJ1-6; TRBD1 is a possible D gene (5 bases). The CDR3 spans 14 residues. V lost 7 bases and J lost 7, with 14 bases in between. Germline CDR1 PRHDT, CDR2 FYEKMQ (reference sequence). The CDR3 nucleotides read TGTGCCAGCACAAGAGGGACGGAAAATTCACCCCTCCACTTT. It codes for CASTRGTENSPLHF.

DNA for the CDR3: TGTGCCAGCAGCGGGTGGGAGAACACTGAAGCTTTCTTT. This translates into CASSGWENTEAFF. J is TRBJ1-1 and V is TRBV5-5; the D is unclear. The ends were cut back, 4 bases at V and 1 base at J, with 8 bases in the middle. The CDR3 is 13 amino acids. The germline V gene has CDR1 SGHKS and CDR2 YYEKEE (reference sequence).